The next 5 T cell receptor beta chains were all read from a single sample in a study of shared clonotypes between healthy human individuals. The naive CD8 fraction comprised CD45RO-negative cells positively selected for CCR7 and excluded terminally differentiated effector memory CD45RA+ cells. Profiling relied on immunoSEQ multiplex PCR, and the TCRdb table lists in-frame clones only, not all of them. The sample has some 2.1 million clones, 93% seen once. Sequencing was carried out using naive CD8+ T cells from PBMCs. Receptors originate from a man in his late teens or twenties in good health. Some clones in this sample may be carry-over from other donors' samples.

The chain employs TRBV7-9 and TRBJ1-2; D gene uncertain. Germline-derived CDR1 and CDR2 are SEHNR and FQNEAQ (reference sequence). The CDR3 has 13 residues. V was trimmed by 5 bases and J by 5 bases, leaving 12 bases between them. The DNA for the CDR3 is TGTGCCAGCAGCAAGGTCGGGAGTTATGGCTACACCTTC. Its translation is CASSKVGSYGYTF.

The chain employs TRBV19 and TRBJ2-7; a possible D gene is TRBD2 (6 bases). Germline lookup yields CDR1 LNHDA and CDR2 SQIVND (reference sequence). Trimming removed 3 bases at V and 0 bases at J, with 12 bases between. The CDR3 sequence is 15 residues long. The CDR3 loop reads CASSILSGSSYEQYF. The CDR3 DNA reads as TGTGCCAGTAGTATCCTTAGCGGAAGCTCCTACGAGCAGTACTTC. The variable domain in full, with the rest retrieved from reference TRBV19 and TRBJ2-7, is DGGITQSPKYLFRKEGQNVTLSCEQNLNHDAMYWYRQDPGQGLRLIYYSQIVNDFQKGDIAEGYSVSREKKESFPLTVTSAQKNPTAFYLCASSILSGSSYEQYFGPGTRLTVT.

This clone was recorded only once. CDR3 DNA sequence: TGTGCCAGCAGCTCTCCGGGACAGTCGAACACCGGGGAGCTGTTTTTT. Translated, it gives CASSSPGQSNTGELFF. The genes are TRBV7-3 and TRBJ2-2, with TRBD1 matching 7 bases. J was trimmed by 0 bases and V by 4 bases; bases with no gene match: 5. This CDR3 contains 16 residues. CDR1 is SGHTA, CDR2 FQGTGA, per germline.

The V gene is TRBV7-9, the J gene TRBJ2-7, with 7 bases fitting TRBD1. This CDR3 is 16 amino acids long. Germline-derived CDR1 and CDR2 are SEHNR and FQNEAQ (reference sequence). With 5 bases clipped from V and 2 bases from J, the junction kept 12 bases outside the gene matches. The CDR3 sequence is CASSRRDSGPTYEQYF. DNA for the CDR3: TGTGCCAGCAGCCGCCGGGACAGCGGACCAACCTACGAGCAGTACTTC. The variable domain in full, completed from reference TRBV7-9 and TRBJ2-7, reads DTGVSQNPRHKITKRGQNVTFRCDPISEHNRLYWYRQTLGQGPEFLTYFQNEAQLEKSRLLSDRFSAERPKGSFSTLEIQRTEQGDSAMYLCASSRRDSGPTYEQYFGPGTRLTVT.

This rearrangement joins TRBV5-1 to TRBJ2-5; D unresolved. The CDR3 has 15 amino acids. V was pared by 0 bases and J by 1 base, with 10 bases between. Germline V lookup: CDR1 SGHRS, CDR2 YFSETQ. This CDR3 is CASSLVWSPQETQYF. CDR3 nucleotide sequence: TGCGCCAGCAGCTTGGTGTGGAGTCCCCAAGAGACCCAGTACTTC.